Here is one T cell receptor (beta chain) with its context. Its antigen remains unidentified. This record belongs to a study of T cell responses to AZD1222 COVID-19 vaccine. General study findings and limits: An increase in Spike-specific TCR breadth and depth was observed after two AZD1222 doses.

Assay used: immunoSEQ multiplex PCR; TCRdb lists only in-frame clones, some missing. The table lists 140,000 to 150,000 clones, about 93% of them singletons. Specimen: peripheral blood, collected on day 0 of MenACWY control vaccination. The receptor comes from an adult in good health.

CDR3 residues: CASTPRTEYGYTF. The DNA for the CDR3 is TGTGCCAGCACCCCAAGGACGGAATATGGCTACACCTTC. The genes are TRBV5-6 and TRBJ1-2; D ambiguous. This CDR3 has 13 residues. Germline V gene sequence: CDR1 SGHDT, CDR2 YYEEEE. Deletions cut 6 bases from V and 5 bases from J, with 14 bases between.